One and the same sample provided the 30 T cell receptor beta chains below, sequenced in a study of blood T cell repertoires in COVID-19 (TCRdb year 2020). Library preparation used the immunoSEQ multiplex PCR assay. Drawn from immuneACCESS, this table holds only the in-frame rearrangements with V and J called that TCRdb kept. Clones are partly lost; checked studies trace under half to an unresolved V gene and leave the rest unexplained. Counted in this sample were a few hundred thousand clones; roughly 90% of them appeared once. The ten largest clones add up to 2.2% of the sample. The specimen sequenced was peripheral blood. These receptors originate from a man aged 25 to 45 who had recovered from COVID-19.

The J gene is TRBJ2-7, the V gene TRBV21-1; TRBD1 is the table's D call and was not checked against the DNA. TRBV21-1 is assigned pseudogene status. The CDR3 extends over 15 amino acids. Here the CDR3 DNA reads TGTGCCAGCAGCCCTCGCCGGGACAGCTCCTACGAGCAGTACTTC. Its protein product is CASSPRRDSSYEQYF.

This clone has a single count. The chain links TRBV5-1 to TRBJ2-1, with 7 positions matching TRBD2. J lost 3 bases, V lost 4 bases, and 7 bases had no gene match. Germline V gene lookup returns CDR1 SGHRS and CDR2 YFSETQ. The CDR3 contains 15 residues. The CDR3 bases are TGCGCCAGCAGCCACCGGACTAGTGGCTACAATGAGCAGTTCTTC. Amino acid sequence: CASSHRTSGYNEQFF.

V usage is TRBV7-2 and J usage is TRBJ1-2; D gene unclear. V was clipped by 5 bases and J by 6 bases, with 16 bases between them. CDR3 length: 14 residues. Germline V CDR1 and CDR2: SGHTA, FQGNSA. The CDR3 region has the DNA TGTGCCAGCAGCCCGTACCGGGGAAGGAATGGCTACACCTTC. This gives the protein CASSPYRGRNGYTF.

This sequence joins TRBV6-5 and TRBJ2-5; TRBD1 agrees at 9 bases. Germline CDR1 and CDR2: MNHEY and SVGAGI. After removal of 5 bases from V and 3 bases from J, the junction contained 1 base not matched to a gene. This CDR3 has 13 residues. In DNA, the CDR3 is TGTGCCAGCAGTCGGGACAGGGAAGAGACCCAGTACTTC. It translates to CASSRDREETQYF.

This chain joins TRBV6-6 and TRBJ2-7, with no clear D. The CDR3 is 12 amino acids. Germline-derived CDR1 and CDR2 are MNHNY and SVGAGI (reference sequence). Trimming took off 2 bases at V and 3 bases at J, with 5 bases between the two ends. CDR3 coding DNA: TGTGCCAGCAGTTACGGCCTCTACGAGCAGTACTTC. Protein: CASSYGLYEQYF.

J is TRBJ2-7 and V is TRBV6-2 or TRBV6-3; TRBD2 matches 10 bases. The CDR3 is 18 amino acids. CDR1 is MNHEY and CDR2 is SVGEGT in the germline V gene. After removal of 0 bases from V and 4 bases from J, the junction contained 12 bases not matched to a gene. The CDR3 nucleotides are TGTGCCAGCAGTTACTCGAGGGTAGCGGGGGGTACGTTTTACGAGCAGTACTTC. Translation: CASSYSRVAGGTFYEQYF.

The J gene is TRBJ1-6, the V gene TRBV10-3, with 8 nucleotides matching TRBD1. V shed 8 bases, J shed 5 bases, and the junction held 11 bases outside the gene matches. The length of the CDR3 is 16 residues. Germline CDR1 ENHRY, CDR2 SYGVKD. CDR3 sequence reads: CAIGGDRGQNNSPLHF. DNA of the CDR3: TGTGCCATCGGGGGAGACAGGGGCCAAAATAATTCACCCCTCCACTTT.

The J gene is TRBJ2-1, the V gene TRBV11-3; 14 bases are a match to TRBD2. V was pared by 6 bases and J by 8 bases, with 9 bases of the junction left unmatched. This CDR3 has 16 amino acids. Germline loops: CDR1 SGHNT, CDR2 YENEEA. Here the CDR3 DNA reads TGTGCCAGCAGTACCTCAGGGACTAGCGGGGGCTATGAGCAGTTCTTC. Its protein product is CASSTSGTSGGYEQFF.

This chain links TRBV4-1 with TRBJ1-1; the D gene is possibly TRBD1 (5 bases). This CDR3 is built from 14 residues. V was pared by 0 bases and J by 5 bases, with 10 bases between. The germline CDR1 and CDR2 sequences are MGHRA and YSYEKL. This CDR3 is CASSQDWGPTEAFF. As DNA, the CDR3 is TGCGCCAGCAGCCAAGATTGGGGCCCGACTGAAGCTTTCTTT.

This chain links TRBV7-2 with TRBJ1-5; D possibly corresponds to TRBD1 (6 bases). V gave up 5 bases and J gave up 3 bases, with 14 bases separating them. In germline, CDR1 is SGHTA, CDR2 FQGNSA. The CDR3 length is 15 residues. The chain's CDR3 is CASSPIGQHNQPQHF. The DNA of the CDR3 is TGTGCCAGCAGCCCAATCGGACAGCACAATCAGCCCCAGCATTTT.

The chain uses TRBV11-2 and TRBJ1-6, with D unresolved. CDR3 length equals 17 residues. Trimming took 1 base from V and 9 from J, leaving 19 bases between them. CDR1 and CDR2 (germline): SGHAT, FQNNGV. The DNA for the CDR3 is TGTGCCAGCAGCTTAGGAGGGTCGAGGATCACCCGTTCACCCCTCCACTTT. This gives the protein CASSLGGSRITRSPLHF.

The V and J genes are TRBV6-5 and TRBJ1-1; D not certain. Deletions cut 5 bases from V and 3 bases from J, with 16 bases between. The length of the CDR3 is 15 residues. CDR1 is MNHEY and CDR2 is SVGAGI in the germline V gene. DNA of the CDR3: TGTGCCAGCAGTACTCGCGACATAACTTACACTGAAGCTTTCTTT. Protein: CASSTRDITYTEAFF.

The chain combines TRBV9 with TRBJ2-7; D possibly corresponds to TRBD2 (5 bases). The ends were cut back, 3 bases at V and 9 bases at J, with 16 bases in the middle. CDR1 SGDLS and CDR2 YYNGEE come from the germline V gene. The CDR3 consists of 13 residues. The CDR3 here is CASSAGVSRAQYF. DNA of the CDR3: TGTGCCAGCAGCGCCGGGGTCTCTCGCGCGCAGTACTTC.

The chain recombines TRBV7-7 with TRBJ2-5; 9 bases fit TRBD1. CDR3 size: 18 residues. Germline trimming cut 4 bases from V and 2 bases from J; bases unmatched to any gene: 14. Germline values: CDR1 SSHAT, CDR2 FNYEAQ (reference sequence). CDR3 DNA sequence: TGTGCCAGCAGCTCCCTAGAGGGACAGGGACCCCTTCAAGAGACCCAGTACTTC. Its translation: CASSSLEGQGPLQETQYF.

The chain joins TRBV9 to TRBJ1-2; 8 positions agree with TRBD1. V trimming: 5 bases; J trimming: 8 bases; junction bases outside the gene matches: 5. The CDR3 has 12 amino acids. Germline CDR1 is SGDLS and CDR2 is YYNGEE. CDR3 region: CASRKGQAGYTF. In nucleotides, the CDR3 is TGTGCCAGCAGGAAGGGACAGGCAGGCTACACCTTC.

The chain couples TRBV6-5 to TRBJ1-2; no firm D call. Germline values: CDR1 MNHEY, CDR2 SVGAGI. V dropped 2 bases and J dropped 8 bases, with 12 bases sitting between them. CDR3 length: 13 amino acids. The CDR3 coding sequence is TGTGCCAGCAGTTACAGTTTCCCGGGAGGCTACACCTTC. Translation gives CASSYSFPGGYTF.

This chain joins TRBV7-9 and TRBJ1-4; the D gene is possibly TRBD1 (6 bases). Trimming cost V 3 bases and J 5 bases, with 10 bases left between them. Germline values: CDR1 SEHNR, CDR2 FQNEAQ (reference sequence). The length of the CDR3 is 14 residues. The CDR3, as DNA: TGTGCCAGCAGCTTCAAGGGGGAAAATGAAAAACTGTTTTTT. It yields the protein CASSFKGENEKLFF.

This clone turned up a few times. The J gene is TRBJ2-7, the V gene TRBV5-1; the D gene is possibly TRBD1 (6 bases). V was clipped by 2 bases and J by 9 bases, with 18 bases between them. The germline V gene has CDR1 SGHRS and CDR2 YFSETQ. The CDR3 has 14 amino acids. The CDR3 reads CASSFSGPGDGQYF. Written as DNA, the CDR3 is TGCGCCAGCAGCTTTTCTGGGCCAGGGGATGGGCAGTACTTC.

The genes are TRBV6-6 and TRBJ2-1; 14 bases are shared with TRBD2. Germline CDR1 MNHNY, CDR2 SVGAGI (reference sequence). CDR3 length: 15 residues. J was trimmed by 8 bases and V by 5 bases; bases with no gene match: 5. In DNA, the CDR3 is TGTGCCAGCAGTGCGGGACTAGCGGGGGTCTATGAGCAGTTCTTC. This sequence encodes CASSAGLAGVYEQFF.

V and J are TRBV7-6 and TRBJ2-2; the D gene is possibly TRBD2 (5 bases). Germline V CDR1 and CDR2: SGHVS, FNYEAQ. CDR3 length equals 15 residues. The V end was cut by 1 base, the J end by 6 bases, with 12 bases between. CDR3 amino acids: CASSLVSTTPGELFF. CDR3 sequence (DNA): TGTGCCAGCAGCTTAGTTTCGACTACCCCCGGGGAGCTGTTTTTT.

This sequence joins TRBV30 and TRBJ1-1, with a tentative D call TRBD1 (5 bases). V lost 3 bases and J 5 bases, leaving 16 bases between the germline ends. The CDR3 sequence is 14 residues long. Per germline, CDR1 GTSNPN and CDR2 SVGIG (reference sequence). The CDR3 protein is CAWRGGWSGTEAFF. For the CDR3, the DNA is TGTGCCTGGAGGGGGGGTTGGTCTGGGACTGAAGCTTTCTTT. The variable domain in full, with the rest retrieved from reference TRBV30 and TRBJ1-1, is SQTIHQWPATLVQPVGSPLSLECTVEGTSNPNLYWYRQAAGRGLQLLFYSVGIGQISSEVPQNLSASRPQDRQFILSSKKLLLSDSGFYLCAWRGGWSGTEAFFGQGTRLTVV.

This clone has only one observation. The chain has TRBV6-5 and TRBJ1-1; no reliable D call. Germline CDR1 and CDR2: MNHEY and SVGAGI. The CDR3 totals 15 residues. V was pared by 0 bases and J by 1 base, with 9 bases between. The CDR3 here is CASSYSLGGNTEAFF. The CDR3 nucleotides are TGTGCCAGCAGTTACTCGCTGGGAGGGAACACTGAAGCTTTCTTT.

This chain connects TRBV12-3 or TRBV12-4 to TRBJ1-2, with 7 bases fitting TRBD1. The CDR3 is made up of 13 amino acids. V was clipped by 6 bases and J by 3 bases; unmatched bases: 4. CDR3 residues: CASSTGQYYGYTF. The CDR3 DNA sequence: TGTGCCAGCAGCACGGGACAGTACTATGGCTACACCTTC.

This chain joins TRBV3-1 (or the pseudogene TRBV3-2) and TRBJ2-7; TRBD2 matches 15 bases. The germline V gene has CDR1 LGHDT and CDR2 YNNKEL (reference sequence). CDR3 length equals 16 residues. The junction had 2 bases not matched to a gene; V was cut back by 4 bases and J by 1 base. The CDR3 DNA is TGTGCCAGCAGCCGAGGACTAGCGGGGGGGTCCTACGAGCAGTACTTC. This translates into CASSRGLAGGSYEQYF.

The chain recombines TRBV7-9 with TRBJ1-2; D call uncertain. Per germline, CDR1 SEHNR and CDR2 FQNEAQ (reference sequence). This CDR3 region has 12 residues. Trimming pared 3 bases from V and 6 bases from J, leaving 8 bases between. The CDR3 DNA reads as TGTGCCAGCAGCTTTAGACGGGATGGCTACACCTTC. It is translated as CASSFRRDGYTF.

V usage is TRBV24-1 and J usage is TRBJ2-1; TRBD2 matches at 7 bases. The junction had 6 bases not matched to a gene; V was cut back by 3 bases and J by 5 bases. Per germline, CDR1 KGHDR and CDR2 SFDVKD. This CDR3 is 15 amino acids long. The CDR3 nucleotides read TGTGCCACCAGTGATGATCGGGGGGTCAACAATGAGCAGTTCTTC. As protein: CATSDDRGVNNEQFF.

This clone appeared a few times. DNA for the CDR3: TGTGCCAGTAGTCCCAGAAGGGACTTCTCTGGAAACACCATATATTTT. Encoded protein: CASSPRRDFSGNTIYF. The chain uses TRBV19 and TRBJ1-3, with D tentatively TRBD1 (5 bases). This CDR3 region has 16 residues. Trimming cost V 5 bases and J 0 bases, with 14 bases left between them. Germline V gene data show CDR1 as LNHDA and CDR2 as SQIVND (reference sequence).

This chain connects TRBV27 to TRBJ2-7; D is unresolved. Germline lookup yields CDR1 MNHEY and CDR2 SMNVEV (reference sequence). Trimming stripped 0 bases from V and 2 bases from J, with 14 bases between. CDR3 length: 16 residues. The chain's CDR3 is CASSLSKVASTYEQYF. CDR3 coding DNA: TGTGCCAGCAGTTTATCGAAAGTAGCCAGCACCTACGAGCAGTACTTC.

The CDR3 DNA is TGTGCCAGCAGTTTATTCTGGGGACTCTCTGGAAACACCATATATTTT. This translates into CASSLFWGLSGNTIYF. The rearrangement joins TRBV27 to TRBJ1-3; tentatively, D is TRBD1 (5 bases). The CDR3 totals 16 residues. The ends were cut back, 1 base at V and 0 bases at J, with 10 bases in the middle. Looked up from germline, CDR1 is MNHEY and CDR2 is SMNVEV (reference sequence).

The chain links TRBV5-1 to TRBJ2-7, with 9 nucleotides matching TRBD1. After removal of 0 bases from V and 2 bases from J, the junction contained 9 bases not matched to a gene. From germline, CDR1 is SGHRS and CDR2 YFSETQ. CDR3 length equals 17 residues. CDR3: CASSLGGPGQGAYEQYF. The CDR3 region has the DNA TGCGCCAGCAGCTTGGGGGGACCGGGACAGGGAGCCTACGAGCAGTACTTC.